The sequence of this T cell receptor (beta chain) was determined in a study of OX40 agonist ivuxolimab in advanced cancers. Trimming left V 0 bases short and J 2 bases short, with 5 bases between. The CDR3 has 14 amino acids. Germline values: CDR1 SGDLS, CDR2 YYNGEE. Assay used: immunoSEQ multiplex PCR; TCRdb lists only in-frame clones, some missing. The table has 20,000 to 25,000 clones, around 77% seen once. This rearrangement joins TRBV9 to TRBJ2-2; D is ambiguous. The starting material was CD4+ or CD8+ T cells sorted from blood, obtained in a trial of the OX40 agonist ivuxolimab. This sequence was found in an adult with an advanced solid tumor such as melanoma, head and neck, liver or kidney cancer. Written as DNA, the CDR3 is TGTGCCAGCAGCGTAGAGGGAAACACCGGGGAGCTGTTTTTT. This sequence encodes CASSVEGNTGELFF.